This is a list of T cell receptor beta chains from one sample in a study of human T cells and chemical hapten exposure. TCRdb fed the RACE reads into MiXCR, producing one record per CDR3 protein. The table shows about 13,000 distinct CDR3 sequences, with roughly 17% occurring only once. This material consisted of whole blood, taken in connection with sensitization to the hapten diphenylcyclopropenone (DPC). The origin of the receptors is a woman aged 25 to 39 with alopecia areata. Some clones in this sample may be carry-over from other donors' samples. Both conserved end residues are part of each CDR3. Fields, in order: V gene, J gene, D gene, CDR3 protein. The D gene is left open where the match is weak.

>TRBV10-3|TRBJ2-3|TRBD2
CAISESSGTSGRARGHTQYF
>TRBV12-3/TRBV12-4|TRBJ2-5|.
CASSLASTEGLKETQYF
>TRBV10-1|TRBJ2-1|.
CASSESVRADEQFF
>TRBV11-2|TRBJ2-1|TRBD2
CASSSGTRWYNEQFF
>TRBV29-1|TRBJ2-7|TRBD1
CSGGQGSHEQYF
>TRBV4-2|TRBJ2-1|TRBD2
CASALITSGDYNEQFF
>TRBV5-6|TRBJ2-2|.
CASNQGGNTGELFF
>TRBV2|TRBJ1-5|.
CAASSGMRQPQHF
>TRBV29-1|TRBJ2-3|TRBD2
CSASGRLLTDTQYF
>TRBV5-1|TRBJ2-1|.
CASSSRLRNEQFF
>TRBV28|TRBJ2-1|.
CASSLSYNEQFF
>TRBV29-1|TRBJ1-5|.
CSVQDGTQPQHF
>TRBV20-1|TRBJ2-7|TRBD2
CSAERGTSGSNEQYF
>TRBV18|TRBJ1-6|.
CASSPPASGGNSPLHF
>TRBV6-2/TRBV6-3|TRBJ2-7|.
CASSPIRGHEQYF
>TRBV6-6|TRBJ2-1|TRBD2
CASSPTGTSGSSMFF
>TRBV1|TRBJ2-1|.
CTSSYVTSSYNEQFF
>TRBV21-1|TRBJ2-1|.
CASSNGTSGRRNEQFF
>TRBV6-2/TRBV6-3|TRBJ2-1|TRBD2
CASRKSGSPYNEQFF
>TRBV18|TRBJ1-1|.
CASSPLTQGKDTEAFF
>TRBV6-2/TRBV6-3|TRBJ1-1|.
CASKSQGNTEAFF
>TRBV6-5|TRBJ1-1|.
CASSYAGLNTEAFF
>TRBV6-6|TRBJ2-1|.
CASSFRGGDEQFF
>TRBV4-3|TRBJ1-1|.
CASSQDLGYTEAFF
>TRBV6-2/TRBV6-3|TRBJ2-4|.
CASSLDGKNIQYF
>TRBV6-2/TRBV6-3|TRBJ2-1|.
CASSPYLYNEQFF
>TRBV18|TRBJ1-1|TRBD1
CASSGDRGRSTEAFF
>TRBV10-3|TRBJ2-1|.
CAISDLNEQFF
>TRBV27|TRBJ1-2|TRBD1
CASSPIRQGYYGYTF
>TRBV12-5|TRBJ1-5|TRBD1
CASGRGQGMGVNQPQHF
>TRBV2|TRBJ1-2|.
CASSLSGFESGYTF
>TRBV18|TRBJ2-4|.
CASSPPFVAKNIQYF
>TRBV7-2|TRBJ1-5|.
CASSLVLNQPQHF
>TRBV7-9|TRBJ1-3|TRBD1
CASSLFVGRTGSSGNTIYF
>TRBV28|TRBJ1-4|TRBD1
CASRTGKGEKLFF
>TRBV4-1|TRBJ2-1|.
CASSQDSGGFNEQFF
>TRBV5-1|TRBJ2-7|.
CASSEGPIPWEQYF
>TRBV11-2|TRBJ1-2|.
CASSFGVLRNYGYTF
>TRBV7-8|TRBJ2-3|.
CASSLVAGASTDTQYF
>TRBV20-1|TRBJ2-1|.
CSAPGIGNEQFF
>TRBV2|TRBJ2-7|TRBD2
CASSVALAGHSYEQYF
>TRBV7-9|TRBJ1-1|.
CASSHTRGGLMNTEAFF